A selection of T cell receptor beta chains follows, all from one sample in a study of blood T cell repertoires in COVID-19. Generated by immunoSEQ multiplex PCR, the TCRdb table keeps only in-frame clones and is missing some. The sample comprises 200,000 to 250,000 clones, around 85% of which are singletons, and nearly 9% rests with the top ten. Sequenced: peripheral blood. The source of these receptors is a man at least 80 years old with acute or convalescent COVID-19. CDR3s include the opening cysteine and the closing phenylalanine or tryptophan. D genes are given only for firm matches. Rows give clone size only sometimes, using once, few, many, or a class for an expanded clone.

>-|TRBD1|TRBJ1-4|TRBV5-1
CASSFRGRGEKLFF
TGCGCCAGCAGCTTCAGGGGGCGAGGAGAAAAACTGTTTTTT
>-|TRBD1|TRBJ2-2|TRBV30
CAWGGQPTGELFF
TGTGCCTGGGGGGGACAGCCCACCGGGGAGCTGTTTTTT
>-|-|TRBJ2-1|TRBV5-1
CASREQGGGDEQFF
TGCGCCAGCAGAGAGCAGGGCGGGGGCGATGAGCAGTTCTTC
>-|TRBD1|TRBJ1-4|TRBV27
CASSLSGTGREKLFF
TGTGCCAGCAGTTTATCGGGGACAGGTCGAGAAAAACTGTTTTTT
>-|TRBD2|TRBJ2-2|TRBV18
CASSLTTSGRLPTNTGELFF
TGTGCCAGCTCACTAACTACTAGCGGGCGGCTCCCGACGAACACCGGGGAGCTGTTTTTT
>-|TRBD1|TRBJ1-5|TRBV18
CASSPMTGPNQPQHF
TGTGCCAGCTCACCGATGACAGGGCCCAATCAGCCCCAGCATTTT
>-|TRBD1|TRBJ2-1|TRBV24-1
CATSGFAGQGYNEQFF
TGTGCCACCAGTGGATTTGCCGGACAGGGGTACAATGAGCAGTTCTTC
>-|-|TRBJ2-1|TRBV29-1
CSVEGAGDNEQFF
TGCAGCGTTGAGGGGGCTGGAGACAATGAGCAGTTCTTC
>-|-|TRBJ1-2|TRBV6-5
CASSYSRGNGYTF
TGTGCCAGCAGTTACTCCCGGGGGAATGGCTACACCTTC
>once|TRBD1|TRBJ1-2|TRBV6-5
CASSYRGRRFYGYTF
TGTGCCAGCAGCTACAGGGGGCGCCGGTTCTATGGCTACACCTTC
>-|-|TRBJ1-6|TRBV5-1
CASSLQGGSYNSPLHF
TGCGCCAGCAGCTTACAAGGGGGCTCCTATAATTCACCCCTCCACTTT
>once|TRBD2|TRBJ2-5|TRBV7-3
CASSLGSSGKETQYF
TGTGCCAGCAGCTTAGGGTCTAGCGGGAAAGAGACCCAGTACTTC
>-|TRBD1|TRBJ1-6|TRBV27
CASSTAQGASSPLHF
TGTGCCAGCAGTACAGCACAGGGGGCGTCTTCACCCCTCCACTTT
>-|TRBD1|TRBJ1-5|TRBV11-2
CASSPGQDQEPQHF
TGTGCCAGCAGCCCCGGACAGGATCAGGAGCCCCAGCATTTT
>many|-|TRBJ2-5|TRBV30
CAWSVAKKTQYF
TGTGCCTGGAGTGTAGCAAAGAAGACCCAGTACTTC
>-|TRBD1|TRBJ1-6|TRBV3-1/TRBV3-2
CASSQWPGQGYSPLHF
TGTGCCAGCAGCCAATGGCCCGGACAGGGATATTCACCCCTCCACTTT
>once|TRBD1|TRBJ2-7|TRBV7-9
CASSLEGGQGSYEQYF
TGTGCCAGCAGCTTAGAAGGGGGACAGGGTTCTTACGAGCAGTACTTC
>-|-|TRBJ1-2|TRBV6-5
CASSLSLYGYTF
TGTGCCAGCAGCCTAAGCCTTTATGGCTACACCTTC
>few|-|TRBJ1-1|TRBV18
CASSPPSGRASSEAFF
TGTGCCAGCTCACCACCAAGTGGCAGGGCGTCCTCTGAAGCTTTCTTT
>-|-|TRBJ2-5|TRBV15
CATSREVILAMETQYF
TGTGCCACCAGCAGAGAAGTTATACTAGCTATGGAGACCCAGTACTTC
>few|TRBD1|TRBJ1-1|TRBV30
CAWIHRGKYTEAFF
TGTGCCTGGATCCACAGGGGGAAGTACACTGAAGCTTTCTTT
>-|TRBD2|TRBJ2-7|TRBV15
CATSRDRLAVSYEQYF
TGTGCCACCAGCAGAGATCGACTAGCGGTCTCCTACGAGCAGTACTTC
>-|TRBD1|TRBJ1-2|TRBV7-9
CASSLTGGNYGYTF
TGTGCCAGCAGCCTGACAGGGGGAAACTATGGCTACACCTTC
>few|-|TRBJ1-6|TRBV20-1
CSASPHIGNSPLHF
TGCAGTGCTAGTCCCCACATCGGGAATTCACCCCTCCACTTT
>once|TRBD1|TRBJ1-3|TRBV30
CAWSVPGTGGRGNTIYF
TGTGCCTGGAGTGTACCAGGGACAGGGGGCCGCGGGAACACCATATATTTT
>-|TRBD1|TRBJ1-4|TRBV4-1
CASSQAPGQGVGKLFF
TGCGCCAGCAGCCAAGCCCCGGGACAGGGAGTGGGAAAACTGTTTTTT
>-|-|TRBJ1-3|TRBV6-1
CASSDQRTGNTIYF
TGTGCCAGCAGTGATCAGCGAACTGGAAACACCATATATTTT
>few|-|TRBJ2-7|TRBV7-9
CASSSDNLPHEQYF
TGTGCCAGCAGCTCCGACAATCTCCCCCACGAGCAGTACTTC
>-|TRBD1|TRBJ2-7|TRBV9
CASSAAGTGPYEQYF
TGTGCCAGCAGCGCCGCCGGGACAGGGCCCTACGAGCAGTACTTC
>once|TRBD1|TRBJ2-7|TRBV11-2
CASSFISGTGGSYEQYF
TGTGCCAGCAGCTTTATCTCCGGGACAGGGGGCTCCTACGAGCAGTACTTC
>-|TRBD1|TRBJ1-5|TRBV2
CASSRDREELNQPQHF
TGTGCCAGCAGTCGAGACAGGGAAGAGCTCAATCAGCCCCAGCATTTT
>-|-|TRBJ2-1|TRBV27
CASSRTGLVPQSSYNEQFF
TGTGCCAGCAGTCGCACCGGACTCGTACCCCAGAGCTCCTACAATGAGCAGTTCTTC
>once|TRBD2|TRBJ2-3|TRBV7-9
CASRGLGARTDTQYF
TGTGCCAGCAGGGGACTAGGGGCGCGAACAGATACGCAGTATTTT
>-|-|TRBJ2-2|TRBV6-2/TRBV6-3
CASSYRAAGSGELFF
TGTGCCAGCAGTTACCGAGCGGCTGGGTCCGGGGAGCTGTTTTTT
>-|TRBD1|TRBJ1-6|TRBV5-1
CASSFGTVDSPLHF
TGCGCCAGCAGCTTCGGGACAGTTGACTCACCCCTCCACTTT
>once|TRBD1|TRBJ1-5|TRBV6-4
CASGTELNQPQHF
TGTGCCAGCGGGACAGAACTGAATCAGCCCCAGCATTTT
>-|-|TRBJ1-2|TRBV6-1
CASSDLRGGNYGYTF
TGTGCCAGCAGTGATCTCCGGGGAGGGAACTATGGCTACACCTTC
>-|-|TRBJ1-5|TRBV5-6
CASSLGQYTTPQHF
TGTGCCAGCAGCTTGGGACAGTATACAACGCCCCAGCATTTT
>-|-|TRBJ1-1|TRBV2
CASSTRADTEAFF
TGTGCCAGCAGTACCAGGGCGGACACTGAAGCTTTCTTT
>-|-|TRBJ2-6|TRBV7-9
CASSLSGNTVSGANVLTF
TGTGCCAGCAGCTTATCGGGGAATACGGTGTCTGGGGCCAACGTCCTGACTTTC
>-|TRBD1|TRBJ2-7|TRBV28
CASSSPSSGTGFTYEQYF
TGTGCCAGCAGTTCACCCAGTTCCGGGACAGGATTTACCTACGAGCAGTACTTC
>-|-|TRBJ2-1|TRBV29-1
CSVGGLGYNEQFF
TGCAGCGTCGGGGGGCTAGGGTACAATGAGCAGTTCTTC
>once|TRBD1|TRBJ2-7|TRBV9
CASSAWDSSSYEQYF
TGTGCCAGCAGCGCCTGGGACAGTAGCTCCTACGAGCAGTACTTC
>-|TRBD1|TRBJ1-4|TRBV3-1/TRBV3-2
CASSQYTGGRSEKLFF
TGTGCCAGCAGCCAGTACACAGGGGGCCGGAGTGAAAAACTGTTTTTT
>once|-|TRBJ2-7|TRBV2
CASRPRDSPSEQYF
TGTGCCAGCAGACCACGGGACTCCCCAAGCGAGCAGTACTTC
>-|TRBD1|TRBJ1-1|TRBV7-9
CASSLTQGASTEAFF
TGTGCCAGCAGCTTAACACAGGGGGCAAGTACTGAAGCTTTCTTT
>-|TRBD1|TRBJ2-7|TRBV18
CASSLGTESLRRQYF
TGTGCCAGCTCACTCGGGACAGAATCCCTACGACGGCAGTACTTC
>-|-|TRBJ2-1|TRBV2
CASRQEGNEQFF
TGTGCCAGCAGACAGGAGGGGAATGAGCAGTTCTTC
>-|-|TRBJ2-3|TRBV6-5
CASSSLKAGYTDTQYF
TGTGCCAGCAGTTCCCTAAAGGCAGGTTACACAGATACGCAGTATTTT
>-|-|TRBJ1-5|TRBV6-1
CASSDFPQLSNQPQHF
TGTGCCAGCAGTGATTTCCCACAGCTAAGCAATCAGCCCCAGCATTTT
>-|-|TRBJ2-1|TRBV19
CASSIGKGVYNEQFF
TGTGCCAGTAGTATAGGGAAGGGAGTGTACAATGAGCAGTTCTTC
>-|TRBD2|TRBJ2-1|TRBV19
CASRDRLAPGGNEQFF
TGTGCCAGTAGAGACCGACTAGCCCCCGGAGGGAATGAGCAGTTCTTC